These 17 T cell receptor beta chains were all obtained from the same sample, sequenced in a study of blood T cells in healthy people across ages. Using a J-beta primer mix together with a sample-barcoded 5' primer, a second PCR was run for about 6 to 11 cycles. TCRdb analysed the 5' RACE reads with MiXCR anew, one entry per CDR3 protein. Among roughly 800,000 distinct CDR3 sequences listed, over 45% were seen once. The source material was blood. Every receptor here comes from a man aged 25 to 45 in good health.

This clonotype was observed a few times. The chain couples TRBV20-1 to TRBJ2-1; TRBD2 might be the D (6 bases). Germline V CDR1 and CDR2: DFQATT, SNEGSKA (reference sequence). Trimming shortened V by 5 bases and J by 3 bases, and 17 bases separated the two germline ends. The CDR3 spans 15 residues. The chain's CDR3 is CSALNNRRGYNEQFF. The DNA for the CDR3 is TGCAGTGCTCTGAATAACAGGCGGGGCTACAATGAGCAGTTCTTC.

This chain uses TRBV7-9 with TRBJ2-4; D remains ambiguous. The J call may be faulty, since TRBJ2-7 better matches the DNA end. This CDR3 comprises 14 residues. Germline V gene lookup returns CDR1 SEHNR and CDR2 FQNEAQ (reference sequence). The CDR3 bases are TGTGCCAGCAGCCCCCCCAGGAACCCCTACGAGCAGTACTTC. The encoded protein is CASSPPRNPYEQYF.

The genes are TRBV6-2 or TRBV6-3 and TRBJ2-4; D is perhaps TRBD1 or TRBD2 (6 bases each). Trimming stripped 6 bases from V and 5 bases from J, with 17 bases between. The CDR3 is made up of 15 amino acids. Germline V gene lookup returns CDR1 MNHEY and CDR2 SVGEGT. The CDR3 loop reads CASSPGWGAENIQYF. For the CDR3, the DNA is TGTGCCAGCAGCCCGGGGTGGGGGGCCGAAAACATTCAGTACTTC.

There are many counts of this clonotype. The rearrangement links TRBV7-9 to TRBJ2-7; D uncertain. The CDR3 covers 13 residues. In germline, CDR1 is SEHNR, CDR2 FQNEAQ (reference sequence). Trimming removed 4 bases from V and 5 bases from J, with 12 bases in between. CDR3 amino acids: CASSSRGPDEQYF. The CDR3 DNA is TGTGCCAGCAGCTCCCGTGGCCCCGACGAGCAGTACTTC.

The V call is TRBV6-5, the J call TRBJ2-1, with TRBD2 matching over 7 bases. Unmatched junction bases numbered 2, after V lost 0 bases and J lost 6 bases. The CDR3 consists of 14 residues. Germline V gene data show CDR1 as MNHEY and CDR2 as SVGAGI. In DNA, the CDR3 is TGTGCCAGCAGTTACTCGACTAGCACCAATGAGCAGTTCTTC. Translation: CASSYSTSTNEQFF.

V is TRBV7-9 and J is TRBJ2-1; 7 bases align to TRBD1. Germline lookup yields CDR1 SEHNR and CDR2 FQNEAQ (reference sequence). CDR3 length: 14 amino acids. Trimming removed 5 bases from V and 5 bases from J; junction bases left unmatched: 6. The CDR3 protein is CASSPNRGDNEQFF. CDR3 in DNA: TGTGCCAGCAGCCCCAACAGGGGCGACAATGAGCAGTTCTTC.

This sequence joins TRBV6-5 and TRBJ1-6; D perhaps matches TRBD1 (5 bases). Germline loops: CDR1 MNHEY, CDR2 SVGAGI. Between the trimmed V and J ends, which lost 4 bases and 5 bases, there was a span of 21 bases. This CDR3 has 18 residues. The CDR3 region is CASSSRAGSAVDNSPLHF. CDR3 nucleotides: TGTGCCAGCAGTTCACGGGCAGGGTCCGCCGTTGATAATTCACCCCTCCACTTT.

V gene TRBV12-3 or TRBV12-4 combines with J gene TRBJ2-5, with 9 bases fitting TRBD2. J gave up 5 bases and V 2 bases, and 6 bases lay outside the gene matches. The CDR3 totals 15 residues. The CDR3 bases are TGTGCCAGCAGTTTATTTTCTAGCGGGAAGGAGACCCAGTACTTC. Encoded protein: CASSLFSSGKETQYF.

V and J are TRBV7-2 and TRBJ2-5; a weak D match, TRBD2 (7 bases). The J call may be in error: the DNA end matches TRBJ2-7 better. CDR1 is SGHTA, CDR2 FQGNSA, per germline. The CDR3 has 14 amino acids. DNA for the CDR3: TGTGCCAGCAGCTTAAAGGGGGGGGCGGTCGAGCAGTACTTC. Translated: CASSLKGGAVEQYF.

The chain recombines TRBV7-9 with TRBJ1-1, with 7 bases matching TRBD1. Germline assignment: CDR1 SEHNR and CDR2 FQNEAQ (reference sequence). Trimming cost V 5 bases and J 4 bases; bases outside gene matches: 10. CDR3 length equals 15 residues. The chain's CDR3 is CASSRTGAQLTEAFF. For the CDR3, the DNA is TGTGCCAGCAGCCGTACAGGGGCTCAGCTCACTGAAGCTTTCTTT.

The chain employs TRBV6-4 and TRBJ2-3; possibly TRBD1 for D (6 bases). V was pared by 1 base and J by 8 bases, with 13 bases between. Germline CDR1 MRHNA, CDR2 SNTAGT. The CDR3 length is 14 residues. The CDR3 DNA reads TGTGCCAGCAGTGACTTACAGGGTTCAAGTACGCAGTATTTT. It specifies CASSDLQGSSTQYF.

This chain links TRBV2 with TRBJ2-7, with a possible D match to TRBD1 (5 bases). The CDR3 contains 14 residues. Germline V gene data show CDR1 as SNHLY and CDR2 as FYNNEI. Trimming cost V 1 base and J 6 bases, with 13 bases left between them. The CDR3 spells CASSEGQPSLEQYF. The CDR3 DNA reads TGTGCCAGCAGTGAAGGACAGCCTTCGCTCGAGCAGTACTTC.

In this sample, this clonotype turned up a few times. The rearrangement links TRBV7-2 to TRBJ2-3; maybe TRBD2 (5 bases). This CDR3 comprises 14 residues. Trimming removed 5 bases from V and 4 bases from J, with 13 bases in between. The germline CDR1 and CDR2 sequences are SGHTA and FQGNSA. The DNA of the CDR3 is TGTGCCAGCAGCCTGAGCGGTTGGTCAGATACGCAGTATTTT. The encoded protein is CASSLSGWSDTQYF. Full variable domain (rest looked up from reference TRBV7-2 and TRBJ2-3): GAGVSQSPSNKVTEKGKDVELRCDPISGHTALYWYRQSLGQGLEFLIYFQGNSAPDKSGLPSDRFSAERTGGSVSTLTIQRTQQEDSAVYLCASSLSGWSDTQYFGPGTRLTVL.

This sequence joins TRBV6-2 or TRBV6-3 and TRBJ1-2; 9 positions match TRBD1. The J segment lost 8 bases and the V segment lost 5 bases, leaving 12 bases of the junction unmatched. The CDR3 covers 15 residues. In germline, CDR1 is MNHEY, CDR2 SVGEGT. CDR3 region: CASSDPGQGISGYTF. The CDR3 region has the DNA TGTGCCAGCAGTGATCCGGGACAGGGAATTTCCGGCTACACCTTC.

CDR3 sequence (DNA): TGTGCCAGCAGCCCCGACGGCCTTGGAGCCCAGTACTTC. It yields the protein CASSPDGLGAQYF. The chain recombines TRBV7-2 with TRBJ2-7; D is unclear. Trimming stripped 5 bases from V and 10 bases from J, with 18 bases between. The CDR3 consists of 13 residues. Germline V lookup: CDR1 SGHTA, CDR2 FQGNSA.

This chain links TRBV6-5 with TRBJ2-1; 9 nucleotides line up with TRBD1. Germline CDR1 MNHEY, CDR2 SVGAGI. CDR3 length: 15 amino acids. The trim removed 6 bases at V and 3 bases at J, leaving 6 bases unmatched. This chain's CDR3 is CASRIGTGYYNEQFF. CDR3 sequence (DNA): TGTGCCAGCAGGATCGGGACAGGGTACTACAATGAGCAGTTCTTC.

J is TRBJ2-7 and V is TRBV7-9; 9 bases match TRBD1. The length of the CDR3 is 14 residues. CDR1 is SEHNR and CDR2 is FQNEAQ in the germline V gene (reference sequence). J lost 6 bases, V lost 1 base, and 4 bases had no gene match. The CDR3 region has the DNA TGTGCCAGCAGCTTAGGGACAGGGGTCTTCGAGCAGTACTTC. This gives the protein CASSLGTGVFEQYF.